One and the same sample provided the 4 T cell receptor beta chains below, sequenced in a study of blood T cell repertoires in COVID-19. The data were produced by immunoSEQ multiplex PCR, yet TCRdb's version contains in-frame clones alone and is incomplete. The profile shows about 95,000 clones, around 86% of them singletons. Input material: peripheral blood. These receptors were taken from a man in his 60s with COVID-19, enrolled during active disease.

The V and J genes are TRBV10-3 and TRBJ2-1, with 7 positions matching TRBD1. Germline lookup yields CDR1 ENHRY and CDR2 SYGVKD. The CDR3 contains 16 residues. After removal of 4 bases from V and 9 bases from J, the junction contained 15 bases not matched to a gene. CDR3 DNA: TGTGCCATCAGTGCCCTTGGGGGCGACCCAGGGGGTGAGCAGTTCTTC. It translates to CAISALGGDPGGEQFF.

This chain connects TRBV5-4 to TRBJ2-1, with D tentatively TRBD1 (6 bases). Germline-derived CDR1 and CDR2 are SGHNT and YYREEE (reference sequence). V was pared by 5 bases and J by 0 bases, with 27 bases between. This CDR3 is built from 20 residues. The CDR3 loop is CASSPGQGRGYSSSYNEQFF. DNA for the CDR3: TGTGCCAGCAGTCCCGGGCAGGGCAGGGGATATTCGAGCTCCTACAATGAGCAGTTCTTC.

This chain connects TRBV7-9 to TRBJ1-1, with 9 bases aligning to TRBD1. J was trimmed by 5 bases and V by 5 bases; bases with no gene match: 9. The V gene's germline CDR1 is SEHNR and CDR2 FQNEAQ (reference sequence). The CDR3 is made up of 15 amino acids. CDR3 nucleotide sequence: TGTGCCAGCAGCACACAGGGGGCTGGTGGTACTGAAGCTTTCTTT. Translation: CASSTQGAGGTEAFF.

V is TRBV3-1 (or the pseudogene TRBV3-2) and J is TRBJ1-5, with 8 bases matching TRBD1. With V trimmed by 4 bases and J by 5 bases, 4 bases remained unmatched. CDR1 LGHDT and CDR2 YNNKEL come from the germline V gene (reference sequence). CDR3 length equals 14 residues. CDR3 sequence: CASSLGTGDQPQHF. The CDR3 coding sequence is TGTGCCAGCAGCCTCGGGACAGGAGATCAGCCCCAGCATTTT.